Listed here is a single T cell receptor beta chain. The antigen is not known. This sample is part of a study of T cell responses to AZD1222 COVID-19 vaccine. Study at large: Recipients boosted at about 4 weeks or about 12 weeks are pooled.

V shed 2 bases, J shed 9 bases, and the junction held 9 bases outside the gene matches. The CDR3 spans 14 residues. Germline V gene lookup returns CDR1 MDHEN and CDR2 SYDVKM. Overall study results and limits: Sampling captured repertoires only after the peak T cell response. Breadth and depth of Spike-specific TCRs rose after two AZD1222 doses. White British people made up most donors, females outnumbered males, and clonal diversity was possibly underestimated.

The table came from immunoSEQ multiplex PCR; TCRdb's copy has only in-frame clones and leaves some out. The sample shows 100,000 to 150,000 clones, roughly nine tenths of them seen only once. The source of this sequence is an adult in good health. The chain combines TRBV28 with TRBJ2-7; 8 bases map to TRBD1. The sample here was peripheral blood, taken on day 0 of AZD1222 vaccination. The CDR3 coding sequence is TGTGCCAGCAGTTTACCTCAGGGGGCCCAGGGGCAGTACTTC. It yields the protein CASSLPQGAQGQYF.